A single sample is the source of the 26 T cell receptor beta chains below, sequenced in a study of vaccination effects on CD4 cells after COVID-19. ViraFEST expansion of antigen-specific CD4+ T cells with viral peptide pools preceded sequencing. The culture ran for 10 days, and then CD4+ T cells were isolated. Each participant was given two doses of one vaccine (BNT162b2 or mRNA-1273). Their cognate antigens are unknown. This table comes from immunoSEQ multiplex PCR, and its TCRdb copy is limited to in-frame clones, with some not included. The table records around 23,000 clones, roughly four fifths of them present only once. Sequenced material: CD4+ T cells from PBMCs cultured with HCoV-229E spike peptides, taken after COVID-19 vaccination. These receptors were obtained from a human donor who received a COVID-19 vaccine.

The V call is TRBV5-1, the J call TRBJ2-7; 9 positions match TRBD1. V was clipped by 5 bases and J by 4 bases; unmatched bases: 7. Germline CDR1 is SGHRS and CDR2 is YFSETQ. The CDR3 covers 14 residues. The CDR3 nucleotides read TGCGCCAGCAGGGCCCGGGACAGGGTGTACGAGCAGTACTTC. This codes for CASRARDRVYEQYF.

The chain employs TRBV24-1 and TRBJ2-3, with TRBD1 identical over 8 bases. The length of the CDR3 is 15 residues. Germline-derived CDR1 and CDR2 are KGHDR and SFDVKD. The ends lost 3 bases at V and 6 bases at J; junction bases unmatched: 7. The CDR3 coding sequence is TGTGCCACCAGTGATCAGCAGGGGGCATGGGATACGCAGTATTTT. Protein: CATSDQQGAWDTQYF.

The chain is built from TRBV9 and TRBJ2-5, with D hard to call. The V end lost 0 bases, the J end lost 5 bases, and 5 bases lay between the germline ends. Germline V gene sequence: CDR1 SGDLS, CDR2 YYNGEE. The CDR3 is 12 residues long. CDR3 loop: CASSVGDETQYF. As DNA, the CDR3 is TGTGCCAGCAGCGTAGGGGATGAGACCCAGTACTTC.

J is TRBJ2-2 and V is TRBV5-4; weak D call: TRBD1 (5 bases). The CDR3 is 15 residues long. Per germline, CDR1 SGHNT and CDR2 YYREEE (reference sequence). V was clipped by 4 bases and J by 0 bases, with 10 bases between them. The CDR3 sequence is CASSISQANTGELFF. The DNA of the CDR3 is TGTGCCAGCAGCATTTCACAGGCGAACACCGGGGAGCTGTTTTTT.

This clone has only one observation. The J gene is TRBJ1-2, the V gene TRBV25-1, with D uncertain. The germline gives CDR1 MGHDK, CDR2 SYGVNS. V lost 3 bases to trimming and J lost 6 bases, with 11 bases between them. CDR3 length: 13 residues. The CDR3 sequence is CASSETGSNGYTF. The CDR3 DNA follows: TGTGCCAGCAGTGAGACGGGCAGCAATGGCTACACCTTC.

The chain couples TRBV6-2 or TRBV6-3 to TRBJ1-6, with no clear D. Germline CDR1 and CDR2: MNHEY and SVGEGT. V dropped 6 bases and J dropped 6 bases, with 6 bases sitting between them. This CDR3 comprises 12 residues. The CDR3 spells CASSSLNSPLHF. CDR3 sequence (DNA): TGTGCCAGCAGCTCTCTTAATTCACCCCTCCACTTT.

The J gene is TRBJ1-1, the V gene TRBV19; unclear D gene. Trimming stripped 5 bases from V and 2 bases from J, with 12 bases between. Germline-derived CDR1 and CDR2 are LNHDA and SQIVND (reference sequence). The CDR3 length is 14 residues. The CDR3 here is CASSLPTVNTEAFF. DNA for the CDR3: TGTGCCAGTAGTCTCCCGACGGTAAACACTGAAGCTTTCTTT.

The V call is TRBV10-2, the J call TRBJ1-2; D might be TRBD1 (6 bases). Between the trimmed V and J ends, which lost 2 bases and 4 bases, there was a span of 14 bases. Germline lookup yields CDR1 WSHSY and CDR2 SAAADI. The CDR3 is made up of 15 amino acids. CDR3 amino acids: CASSERAGASYGYTF. As DNA, the CDR3 is TGCGCCAGCAGTGAGCGTGCGGGGGCAAGCTATGGCTACACCTTC.

This rearrangement joins TRBV6-5 to TRBJ1-3; 9 positions agree with TRBD1. Trimming cost V 7 bases and J 3 bases; bases outside gene matches: 4. The CDR3 covers 14 residues. From germline, CDR1 is MNHEY and CDR2 SVGAGI. The CDR3 is CASNRDRVGNTIYF. The DNA of the CDR3 is TGTGCCAGCAACCGGGACAGGGTTGGAAACACCATATATTTT.

V is TRBV28 and J is TRBJ2-1, with D perhaps TRBD2 (6 bases). Per the germline V gene, CDR1 is MDHEN and CDR2 is SYDVKM. This CDR3 has 10 residues. V was pared by 5 bases and J by 14 bases, with 10 bases between. CDR3 amino acids: CASSTREEFF. The DNA of the CDR3 is TGTGCCAGCAGTACCAGGGAGGAGTTCTTC.

This clone is categorized as medium-sized (0.01 to 0.1%). The chain joins TRBV6-4 to TRBJ2-3; weak D call: TRBD2 (6 bases). In germline, CDR1 is MRHNA, CDR2 SNTAGT. This CDR3 comprises 13 residues. V lost 6 bases and J lost 0, with 7 bases in between. The DNA of the CDR3 is TGTGCCAGCAGCAGCGGGAGCACAGATACGCAGTATTTT. Its translation is CASSSGSTDTQYF.

This clone was seen more than once but under ten times. V and J are TRBV27 and TRBJ1-2; TRBD1 matches at 8 bases. Germline V lookup: CDR1 MNHEY, CDR2 SMNVEV (reference sequence). V dropped 3 bases and J dropped 5; count of bases not matched to a gene: 2. The CDR3 loop spans 13 amino acids. The CDR3 protein is CASSFDRGYGYTF. CDR3 coding DNA: TGTGCCAGCAGTTTTGACAGGGGATATGGCTACACCTTC.

The J gene is TRBJ1-2, the V gene TRBV6-5, with a tentative D call TRBD1 (5 bases). V shed 8 bases and J shed 6 bases, with 19 bases lying between them. The CDR3 is 14 residues long. Germline loops: CDR1 MNHEY, CDR2 SVGAGI. CDR3 sequence reads: CASWGLHDSDGYTF. DNA of the CDR3: TGTGCCAGCTGGGGGTTACACGACAGCGATGGCTACACCTTC.

This clone was counted between two and nine times. The V and J genes are TRBV7-6 and TRBJ2-7; 15 nucleotides align to TRBD2. Germline CDR1 and CDR2: SGHVS and FNYEAQ. The CDR3 runs to 16 residues. The ends lost 5 bases at V and 6 bases at J; junction bases unmatched: 8. The CDR3 reads CASSPLGLAGGLEQYF. CDR3 DNA: TGTGCCAGCAGCCCACTGGGACTAGCGGGAGGTCTCGAGCAGTACTTC. The whole variable domain, filled in from reference TRBV7-6 and TRBJ2-7, reads GAGVSQSPRYKVTKRGQDVALRCDPISGHVSLYWYRQALGQGPEFLTYFNYEAQQDKSGLPNDRFSAERPEGSISTLTIQRTEQRDSAMYRCASSPLGLAGGLEQYFGPGTRLTVT.

V usage is TRBV10-1 and J usage is TRBJ2-6; D gene ambiguous. Germline CDR1 and CDR2: WNHNN and SYGVQD (reference sequence). This CDR3 comprises 15 residues. V lost 0 bases to trimming and J lost 4 bases, with 7 bases between them. The chain's CDR3 is CASSESGAGANVLTF. The CDR3 DNA sequence: TGCGCCAGCAGTGAGTCTGGAGCCGGGGCCAACGTCCTGACTTTC.

This sequence joins TRBV19 and TRBJ1-2; the match to TRBD1 covers 7 bases. CDR1 and CDR2 (germline): LNHDA, SQIVND (reference sequence). The CDR3 runs 14 residues. V trimming: 3 bases; J trimming: 5 bases; junction bases outside the gene matches: 6. Written as DNA, the CDR3 is TGTGCCAGTAGTATCACAGGGGTGGAGTATGGCTACACCTTC. Encoded protein: CASSITGVEYGYTF. The full variable domain, with the rest looked up from reference TRBV19 and TRBJ1-2, is DGGITQSPKYLFRKEGQNVTLSCEQNLNHDAMYWYRQDPGQGLRLIYYSQIVNDFQKGDIAEGYSVSREKKESFPLTVTSAQKNPTAFYLCASSITGVEYGYTFGSGTRLTVV.

V is TRBV2 and J is TRBJ1-2, with TRBD1 identical over 8 bases. Germline lookup yields CDR1 SNHLY and CDR2 FYNNEI. The junction had 9 bases not matched to a gene; V was cut back by 8 bases and J by 4 bases. There are 14 residues in the CDR3. CDR3 DNA: TGTGCCAGCTCCCAGGGGGCTAGCGTCTATGGCTACACCTTC. The encoded protein is CASSQGASVYGYTF.

The chain joins TRBV19 to TRBJ2-1; TRBD2 matches 9 bases. Germline V gene lookup returns CDR1 LNHDA and CDR2 SQIVND (reference sequence). The CDR3 spans 14 residues. The J segment lost 10 bases and the V segment lost 6 bases, leaving 10 bases of the junction unmatched. CDR3 DNA: TGTGCCAGTAGCCGGCGGGGGGGGCGTGGAGAGCAGTTCTTC. Translating it yields CASSRRGGRGEQFF.

This sequence joins TRBV2 and TRBJ2-1, with TRBD1 matching over 7 bases. Unmatched junction bases numbered 15, after V lost 4 bases and J lost 6 bases. Germline-derived CDR1 and CDR2 are SNHLY and FYNNEI. The CDR3 runs 17 residues. CDR3 in amino acids: CASSVQDRFIDVNEQFF. The CDR3 DNA reads TGTGCCAGCAGTGTCCAGGACAGGTTTATAGATGTCAATGAGCAGTTCTTC.

A few counts support this clone. This chain uses TRBV3-1 (or the pseudogene TRBV3-2) with TRBJ2-1; D is undetermined. The V gene lost 0 bases and the J gene lost 3 bases, with 12 bases spanning the gap. This CDR3 region has 16 residues. Germline V gene lookup returns CDR1 LGHDT and CDR2 YNNKEL (reference sequence). The CDR3 here is CASSQEPGNLYNEQFF. The CDR3 region has the DNA TGTGCCAGCAGCCAAGAACCAGGAAACCTCTACAATGAGCAGTTCTTC.

J is TRBJ1-4 and V is TRBV6-5; TRBD1 aligns across 9 bases. This CDR3 spans 12 amino acids. The J segment lost 13 bases and the V segment lost 5 bases, leaving 5 bases of the junction unmatched. Germline CDR1 and CDR2: MNHEY and SVGAGI. CDR3 nucleotides: TGTGCCAGCAGTCCGGGACAGGGTGGACTGTTTTTT. This sequence encodes CASSPGQGGLFF.

V usage is TRBV7-2 and J usage is TRBJ2-7; a weak D match, TRBD2 (5 bases). The germline gives CDR1 SGHTA, CDR2 FQGNSA. The CDR3 covers 13 residues. Trimming removed 5 bases at V and 4 bases at J, with 12 bases between. CDR3 nucleotide sequence: TGTGCCAGCAGCACGGACGGCGGGTACGAGCAGTACTTC. As protein: CASSTDGGYEQYF. Combining the CDR3 with reference TRBV7-2 and TRBJ2-7 gives the whole variable domain GAGVSQSPSNKVTEKGKDVELRCDPISGHTALYWYRQSLGQGLEFLIYFQGNSAPDKSGLPSDRFSAERTGGSVSTLTIQRTQQEDSAVYLCASSTDGGYEQYFGPGTRLTVT.

The J gene is TRBJ1-6, the V gene TRBV18; D ambiguous. V was clipped by 4 bases and J by 0 bases, with 10 bases between them. This CDR3 is built from 16 residues. Germline-derived CDR1 and CDR2 are KGHSH and LQKENI. The CDR3 loop is CASSLPGSSYNSPLHF. For the CDR3, the DNA is TGTGCCAGCTCACTTCCGGGGAGCTCCTATAATTCACCCCTCCACTTT.

V usage is TRBV6-1 and J usage is TRBJ1-4; possible D gene TRBD1, 6 bases. The CDR3 covers 14 residues. Trimming cost V 3 bases and J 5 bases, with 10 bases left between them. The germline CDR1 and CDR2 sequences are MNHNS and SASEGT. The CDR3 loop is CASSEDRLNEKLFF. The CDR3 DNA follows: TGTGCCAGCAGTGAGGACAGACTAAATGAAAAACTGTTTTTT.

This clone was seen only a few times. This chain links TRBV5-1 with TRBJ1-5; no reliable D call. V lost 5 bases and J 4 bases, leaving 13 bases between the germline ends. CDR1 and CDR2 (germline): SGHRS, YFSETQ. The CDR3 contains 14 residues. CDR3: CASRAGPMNQPQHF. The CDR3 nucleotides are TGCGCCAGCAGGGCGGGTCCTATGAATCAGCCCCAGCATTTT.

The J gene is TRBJ2-3, the V gene TRBV2; TRBD1 matches at 8 bases. Germline V gene data show CDR1 as SNHLY and CDR2 as FYNNEI. V gave up 7 bases and J gave up 4 bases; unmatched junction bases: 7. The CDR3 extends over 14 amino acids. CDR3 sequence: CASTIDRGADTQYF. The CDR3 nucleotides read TGTGCCAGCACCATTGACAGGGGAGCAGATACGCAGTATTTT.